This note documents a single TCR beta chain sequence. Its antigen is unknown. It has no much larger one-base neighbor in the sample; base qualities were not kept. TCRbeta CDR3 regions were amplified from genomic DNA by means of the immunoSEQ Assay, a bias-controlled multiplex PCR. Per the authors' processing: The number of nucleated cells in each sample was estimated by amplification of reference gene primers within the assay. Sequence reads were collapsed and filtered to measure the absolute abundance of every unique TCRbeta CDR3 rearrangement. For each sample, productive Simpson clonality was calculated as the square root of Simpson's diversity index over productive rearrangements. Here the immuneACCESS table is served through TCRdb, limited to in-frame sequences with V and J called. Missing clones are a known gap in these copies; in checked studies unresolved V genes cover under half, and the rest lacks a known reason. That table furnishes V, J and clone size, whereas the DNA furnished D and trimming. The sample includes some 150,000 clones, with 70% to 85% observed a single time. The leading ten clones occupy about 5.8% of the sample.

This sample was taken from a study of blood T cell repertoires in COVID-19 (dated by TCRdb to between 2020 and 2021). A note on the overall study: Samples covering the acute and convalescent phases of COVID-19 were provided by collaborators in the United States, Italy and Spain. A freely available public database, intended as a resource for researchers studying the immune response to SARS-CoV-2, is where the repertoires were released. The samples were drawn from two sources: the first 160 participants of the ongoing ImmuneRACE study, and 1,200 or so subjects contributed by 6 global collaborators. The material from the prospective study consisted of cDNA or gDNA derived from T cells, B-cell-depleted T cells, or PBMCs. Where available, HLA class I and class II types were obtained from metadata supplied by the sample provider rather than from assay-based typing. The dataset comprised deeply sampled blood TCRbeta repertoires from subjects exposed to, actively infected with, or recovered from COVID-19. The sample metadata nearly always contained a de-identified subject ID, COVID-19 status, age in years and sex. Here is what the overall study found, with its caveats: The quantity of clinical and demographic metadata differed by source and by participant and was supplied without curation.

Each collaborating institution followed its own protocols to collect whole blood in K2EDTA tubes. For TCRbeta analysis, collaborators shipped samples in one of three forms: frozen whole blood, isolated PBMCs, or DNA extracted from either of those sample types. The germline V gene (reference sequence) specifies SGHNT as CDR1 and YYREEE as CDR2. V gives up 0 bases and J gives up 0 bases, and the segment between their germline ends measures 6 bases. The CDR3 goes from the cysteine to the phenylalanine over 14 residues. The kept DNA is CDR3 alone, 42 bases in frame from the first base. The sample was peripheral blood. This clonotype originated in a human donor in a cohort sampled during active COVID-19. The rearranged chain carries TRBV5-4 and TRBJ1-2; the D gene is not confidently resolved. The CDR3: CASSLGATNYGYTF. The DNA sequence is as follows: TGTGCCAGCAGCTTGGGGGCCACTAACTATGGCTACACCTTC.